The rows below give T cell receptor beta chains drawn from one sample of a study of shared clonotypes between healthy human individuals. The data were produced by immunoSEQ multiplex PCR, yet TCRdb's version contains in-frame clones alone and is incomplete. The sample includes approximately 1,000,000 clones, approximately 78% of them seen just once. Specimen: memory CD4+ T cells from PBMCs. Receptor source: a man between 18 and 29 years old in good health. Some clones in this sample may be carry-over from other donors' samples. The conserved cysteine and the conserved F or W are not part of the CDR3 here.

j_gene,v_gene,CDR3aa
TRBJ1-1,TRBV7-9,ASSYERNTEAF
TRBJ1-3,TRBV5-6,ASSGPGSRGNTIY
TRBJ2-7,TRBV20-1,SARQIEQY
TRBJ2-7,TRBV5-6,ASTLGAGLEVLY
TRBJ2-1,TRBV7-3,ASSLTSGSINEQF
TRBJ1-1,TRBV19,ASKSALGGAF
TRBJ1-4,TRBV2,ASSEVSGPGKLF
TRBJ1-4,TRBV6-5,ASSYRDRRNEKLF
TRBJ1-5,TRBV10-3,AISEAARISNQPQH
TRBJ1-1,TRBV21-1,ASNLLGRGMMGEAF
TRBJ1-4,TRBV9,ASSTSGGRGEKLF
TRBJ2-5,TRBV5-5,ASTDRGFETQY
TRBJ2-3,TRBV9,ASSVDTSGRSNPDTDTQY
TRBJ2-1,TRBV14,ASSRMGQQNADEQF
TRBJ2-5,TRBV7-9,ATPSLGVGETQY
TRBJ1-5,TRBV28,ASRGQGPNAGQPQH
TRBJ2-7,TRBV5-1,ASSLAPPGQGTDEQY
TRBJ2-3,TRBV5-1,ASSAAGRTDTQY
TRBJ1-1,TRBV7-9,ASWGGGSEAF
TRBJ2-3,TRBV4-2,ASSQDGRTGVLTDTQY
TRBJ2-7,TRBV20-1,SAAGFGNQY
TRBJ1-1,TRBV7-3,ASSTGTEAF
TRBJ2-7,TRBV5-4,ASSLAPAGEQY
TRBJ2-5,TRBV28,ASSLPGPSGETQY
TRBJ2-7,TRBV7-9,ASSQGGGRSYEQY
TRBJ2-2,TRBV6-1,ASSDGTSGSPGELF
TRBJ1-1,TRBV6-5,ASSSALNTEAF
TRBJ2-1,TRBV5-1,ASSLAGRKQF
TRBJ2-2,TRBV6-1,ASSEGQVTGELF
TRBJ2-1,TRBV19,ASSSGAPGATWQF
TRBJ2-3,TRBV4-1,ASSQGRLAASTDTQY
TRBJ1-3,TRBV25-1,ASSESGSSGNTIY
TRBJ1-4,TRBV25-1,ASSDSLEKLF
TRBJ2-7,TRBV29-1,SFTGGDGYYEQY
TRBJ2-1,TRBV19,ASSVTGTSGYNEQF
TRBJ1-1,TRBV7-8,ASSRGGRNTEAF
TRBJ1-5,TRBV27,ASSLRGQLSNQPQH
TRBJ1-1,TRBV5-4,ASSLRDRNTEAF
TRBJ2-3,TRBV4-2,ASSQDGGRTDTQY
TRBJ1-1,TRBV5-5,ASITTYQGTEAF
TRBJ1-5,TRBV7-9,ASSLQQNQPQH
TRBJ1-5,TRBV28,ASSSDGGSNQPQH
TRBJ2-1,TRBV14,ASSQDLGYEQF
TRBJ2-1,TRBV4-1,ASSQDPTYNEQF
TRBJ1-1,TRBV19,ASSAHRGRSTEAF
TRBJ2-7,TRBV28,ATGRDLI
TRBJ2-1,TRBV6-7,ARRDRGCDNEQF
TRBJ2-3,TRBV10-3,ATQGSDTQY